One sample yielded the 3 T cell receptor beta chains listed below, sequenced in a study of blood T cells in healthy people across ages. The second PCR ran roughly 6 to 11 cycles with a sample-barcoded 5' primer and J-beta primers. TCRdb independently ran MiXCR on the 5' RACE reads; one entry per CDR3 protein. The table lists some 1.1 million distinct CDR3 sequences, roughly two fifths of them singletons. Source material: blood. The receptors originated from a young man in good health.

The chain employs TRBV7-9 and TRBJ2-5; unclear D gene. CDR3 length equals 13 residues. V lost 4 bases to trimming and J lost 11 bases, with 17 bases between them. CDR1 and CDR2 from the germline V gene are SEHNR and FQNEAQ (reference sequence). CDR3 DNA sequence: TGTGCCAGCAGCTCCCCACAGAAAGCTGAGCAGTACTTC. Its protein product is CASSSPQKAEQYF. Full variable domain (outside the CDR3, taken from reference TRBV7-9 and TRBJ2-5): DTGVSQNPRHKITKRGQNVTFRCDPISEHNRLYWYRQTLGQGPEFLTYFQNEAQLEKSRLLSDRFSAERPKGSFSTLEIQRTEQGDSAMYLCASSSPQKAEQYFGPGTRLLVL.

This clonotype was recorded a few times. The chain couples TRBV6-5 to TRBJ2-3; TRBD2 matches 8 bases. J lost 3 bases, V lost 0 bases, and 5 bases had no gene match. The CDR3 extends over 16 amino acids. Per the germline V gene, CDR1 is MNHEY and CDR2 is SVGAGI. The CDR3 bases are TGTGCCAGCAGTTACTCGGCCAGCGGGGGAACAGATACGCAGTATTTT. Translated: CASSYSASGGTDTQYF.

The chain is built from TRBV27 and TRBJ1-2; a weak D match, TRBD1 (6 bases). There are 15 residues in the CDR3. Germline-derived CDR1 and CDR2 are MNHEY and SMNVEV (reference sequence). V gave up 5 bases and J gave up 2 bases, with 15 bases separating them. The CDR3 is CASSTIPGQNYGYTF. DNA for the CDR3: TGTGCCAGCAGTACCATCCCCGGACAGAACTATGGCTACACCTTC.